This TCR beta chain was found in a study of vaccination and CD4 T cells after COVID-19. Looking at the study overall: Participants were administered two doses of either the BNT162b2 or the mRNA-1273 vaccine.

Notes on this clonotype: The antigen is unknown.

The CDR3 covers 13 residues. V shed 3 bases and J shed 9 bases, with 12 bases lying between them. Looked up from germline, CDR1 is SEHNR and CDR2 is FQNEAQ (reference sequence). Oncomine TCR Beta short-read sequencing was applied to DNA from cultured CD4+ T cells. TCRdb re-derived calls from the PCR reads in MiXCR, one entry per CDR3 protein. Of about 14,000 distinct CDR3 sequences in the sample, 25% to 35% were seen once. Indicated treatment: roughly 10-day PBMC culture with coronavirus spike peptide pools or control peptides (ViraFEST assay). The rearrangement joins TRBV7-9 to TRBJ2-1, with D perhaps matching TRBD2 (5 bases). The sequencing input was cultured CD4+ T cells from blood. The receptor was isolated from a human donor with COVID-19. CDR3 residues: CASSFGGGGEQFF. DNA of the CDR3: TGTGCCAGCAGCTTTGGCGGCGGAGGTGAGCAGTTCTTC.